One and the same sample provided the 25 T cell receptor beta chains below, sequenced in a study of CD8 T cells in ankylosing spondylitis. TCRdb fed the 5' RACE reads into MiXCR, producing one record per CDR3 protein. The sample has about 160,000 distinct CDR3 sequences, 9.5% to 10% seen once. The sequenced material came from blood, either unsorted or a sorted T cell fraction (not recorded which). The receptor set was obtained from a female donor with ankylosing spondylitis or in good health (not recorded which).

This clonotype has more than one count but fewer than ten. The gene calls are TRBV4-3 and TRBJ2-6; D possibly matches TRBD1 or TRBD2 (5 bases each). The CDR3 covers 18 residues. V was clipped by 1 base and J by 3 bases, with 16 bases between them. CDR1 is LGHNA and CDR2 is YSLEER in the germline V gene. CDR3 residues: CASSQGPGRRIGANVLTF. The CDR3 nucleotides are TGCGCCAGCAGCCAAGGCCCGGGACGGCGGATTGGGGCCAACGTCCTGACTTTC.

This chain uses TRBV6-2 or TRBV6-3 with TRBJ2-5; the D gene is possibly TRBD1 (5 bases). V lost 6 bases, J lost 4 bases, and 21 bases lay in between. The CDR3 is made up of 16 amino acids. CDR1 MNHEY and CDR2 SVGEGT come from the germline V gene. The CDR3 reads CASSVHPSGQSETQYF. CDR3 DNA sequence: TGTGCCAGCAGCGTTCATCCTTCAGGGCAATCAGAGACCCAGTACTTC.

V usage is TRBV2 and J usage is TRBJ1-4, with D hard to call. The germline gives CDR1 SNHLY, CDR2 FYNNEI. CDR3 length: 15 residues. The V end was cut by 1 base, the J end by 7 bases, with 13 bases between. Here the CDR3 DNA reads TGTGCCAGCAGTGAAGAAGTGAGGATGGGTGAAAAACTGTTTTTT. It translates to CASSEEVRMGEKLFF. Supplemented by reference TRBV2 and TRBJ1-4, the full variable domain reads EPEVTQTPSHQVTQMGQEVILRCVPISNHLYFYWYRQILGQKVEFLVSFYNNEISEKSEIFDDQFSVERPDGSNFTLKIRSTKLEDSAMYFCASSEEVRMGEKLFFGSGTQLSVL.

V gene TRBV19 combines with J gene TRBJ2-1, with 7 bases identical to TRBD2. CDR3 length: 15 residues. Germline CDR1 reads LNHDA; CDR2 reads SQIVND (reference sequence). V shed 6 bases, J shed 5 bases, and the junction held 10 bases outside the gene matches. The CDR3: CASSPSGTFNNEQFF. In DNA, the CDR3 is TGTGCCAGTAGCCCTAGCGGAACATTCAACAATGAGCAGTTCTTC.

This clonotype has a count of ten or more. This CDR3 is CASTTGRYSGANVLTF. The CDR3 bases are TGTGCCAGCACAACGGGGAGATACTCTGGGGCCAACGTCCTGACTTTC. The gene calls are TRBV7-9 and TRBJ2-6, with D tentatively TRBD2 (5 bases). In germline, CDR1 is SEHNR, CDR2 FQNEAQ (reference sequence). Trimming took off 7 bases at V and 0 bases at J, with 13 bases between the two ends. The CDR3 has 16 residues.

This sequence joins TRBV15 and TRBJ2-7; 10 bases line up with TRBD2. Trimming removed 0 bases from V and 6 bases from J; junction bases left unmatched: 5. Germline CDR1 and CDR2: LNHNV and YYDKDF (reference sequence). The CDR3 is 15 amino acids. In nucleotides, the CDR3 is TGTGCCACCAGCAGAGATCGGCTAGCGGGAGCCGAGCAGTACTTC. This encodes CATSRDRLAGAEQYF.

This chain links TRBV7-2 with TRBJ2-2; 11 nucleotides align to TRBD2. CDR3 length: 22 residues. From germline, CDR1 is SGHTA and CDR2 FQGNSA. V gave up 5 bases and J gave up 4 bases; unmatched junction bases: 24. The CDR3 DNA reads TGTGCCAGCAGCAACTCCTTTCTCTCCTTTAGCGGGAGGGCCCGGCTCACCGGGGAGCTGTTTTTT. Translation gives CASSNSFLSFSGRARLTGELFF.

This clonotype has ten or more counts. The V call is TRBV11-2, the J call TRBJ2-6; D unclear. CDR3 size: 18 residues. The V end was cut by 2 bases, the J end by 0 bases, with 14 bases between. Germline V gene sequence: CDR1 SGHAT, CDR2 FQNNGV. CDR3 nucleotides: TGTGCCAGCAGCTTAAATCTGCAGCTGATCTCTGGGGCCAACGTCCTGACTTTC. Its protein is CASSLNLQLISGANVLTF.

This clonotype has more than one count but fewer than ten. DNA of the CDR3: TGTGCCAGCAGCGGCCTCTCGTTTGGGGCAGATACGCAGTATTTT. Amino acid sequence: CASSGLSFGADTQYF. The rearrangement joins TRBV27 to TRBJ2-3; D not resolved. In germline, CDR1 is MNHEY, CDR2 SMNVEV (reference sequence). V was shortened by 6 bases and J by 4 bases, with 17 bases between the two germline ends. The CDR3 has 15 residues.

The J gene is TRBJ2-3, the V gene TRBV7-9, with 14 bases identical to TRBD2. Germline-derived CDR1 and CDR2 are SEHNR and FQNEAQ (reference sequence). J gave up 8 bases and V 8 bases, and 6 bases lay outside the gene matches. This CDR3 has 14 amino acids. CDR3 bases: TGTGCCAGCCTAGGACTAGCGGGAGGCGGTACGCAGTATTTT. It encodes CASLGLAGGGTQYF.

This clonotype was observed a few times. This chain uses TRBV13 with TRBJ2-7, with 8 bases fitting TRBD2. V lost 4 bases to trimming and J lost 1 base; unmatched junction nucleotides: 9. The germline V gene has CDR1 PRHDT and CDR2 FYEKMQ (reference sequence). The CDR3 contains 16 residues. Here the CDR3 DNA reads TGTGCCAGCAGCTCCGCCCTCAGCGGGAGTTCCTACGAGCAGTACTTC. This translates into CASSSALSGSSYEQYF.

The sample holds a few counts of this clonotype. The DNA of the CDR3 is TGTGCCAGCAGCACCCCCGGGACTAGTATCCACGAGCAGTACTTC. Protein: CASSTPGTSIHEQYF. The chain uses TRBV7-8 and TRBJ2-7; 8 bases agree with TRBD2. Unmatched junction bases numbered 11, after V lost 5 bases and J lost 5 bases. The CDR3 is made up of 15 amino acids. The germline V gene has CDR1 SGHVS and CDR2 FQNEAQ.

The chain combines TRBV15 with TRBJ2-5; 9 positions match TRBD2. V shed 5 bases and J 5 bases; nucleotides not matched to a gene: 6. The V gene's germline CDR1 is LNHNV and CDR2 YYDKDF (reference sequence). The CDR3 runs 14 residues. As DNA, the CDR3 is TGTGCCACCAGCTCCGGGACTAGCTTCGAGACCCAGTACTTC. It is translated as CATSSGTSFETQYF. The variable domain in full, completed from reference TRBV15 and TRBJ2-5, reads DAMVIQNPRYQVTQFGKPVTLSCSQTLNHNVMYWYQQKSSQAPKLLFHYYDKDFNNEADTPDNFQSRRPNTSFCFLDIRSPGLGDTAMYLCATSSGTSFETQYFGPGTRLLVL.

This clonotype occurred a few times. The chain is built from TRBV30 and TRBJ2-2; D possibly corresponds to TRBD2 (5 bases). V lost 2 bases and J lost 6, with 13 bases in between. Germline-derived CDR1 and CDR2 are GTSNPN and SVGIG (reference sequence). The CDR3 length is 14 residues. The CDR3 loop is CAWSPPLAAGELFF. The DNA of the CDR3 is TGTGCCTGGAGTCCCCCGCTAGCAGCCGGGGAGCTGTTTTTT.

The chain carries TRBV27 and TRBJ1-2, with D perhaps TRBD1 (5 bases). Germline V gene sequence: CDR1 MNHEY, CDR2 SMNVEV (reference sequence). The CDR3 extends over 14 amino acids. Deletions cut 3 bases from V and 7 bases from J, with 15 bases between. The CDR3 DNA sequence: TGTGCCAGCAGTTTGACGCTGGACATGGCTGGCTACACCTTC. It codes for CASSLTLDMAGYTF.

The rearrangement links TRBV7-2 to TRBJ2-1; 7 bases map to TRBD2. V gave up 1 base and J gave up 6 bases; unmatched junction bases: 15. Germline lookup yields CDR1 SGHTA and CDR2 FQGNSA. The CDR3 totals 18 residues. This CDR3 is CASSLGYPRTRLGNEQFF. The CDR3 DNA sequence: TGTGCCAGCAGCTTAGGCTATCCTCGGACTAGATTGGGCAATGAGCAGTTCTTC. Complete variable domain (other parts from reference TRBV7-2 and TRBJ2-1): GAGVSQSPSNKVTEKGKDVELRCDPISGHTALYWYRQSLGQGLEFLIYFQGNSAPDKSGLPSDRFSAERTGGSVSTLTIQRTQQEDSAVYLCASSLGYPRTRLGNEQFFGPGTRLTVL.

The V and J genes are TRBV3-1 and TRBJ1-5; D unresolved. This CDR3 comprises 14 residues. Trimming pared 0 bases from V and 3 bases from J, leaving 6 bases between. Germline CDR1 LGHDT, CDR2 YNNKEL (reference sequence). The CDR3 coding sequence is TGTGCCAGCAGCCAAGATTCGACCAATCAGCCCCAGCATTTT. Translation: CASSQDSTNQPQHF.

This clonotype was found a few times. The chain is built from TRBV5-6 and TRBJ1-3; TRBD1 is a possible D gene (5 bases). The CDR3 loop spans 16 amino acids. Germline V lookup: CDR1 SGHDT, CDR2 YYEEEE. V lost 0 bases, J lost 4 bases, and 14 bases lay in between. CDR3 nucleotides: TGTGCCAGCAGCTTGGGACCTCCGGGACCCGGAAACACCATATATTTT. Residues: CASSLGPPGPGNTIYF.

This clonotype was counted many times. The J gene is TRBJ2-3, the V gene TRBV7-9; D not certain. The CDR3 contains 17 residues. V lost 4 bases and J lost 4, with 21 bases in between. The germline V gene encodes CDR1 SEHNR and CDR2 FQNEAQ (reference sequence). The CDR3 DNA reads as TGTGCCAGCAGCTATAACCCCTTGGCTTCGGCGGCAGATACGCAGTATTTT. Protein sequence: CASSYNPLASAADTQYF.

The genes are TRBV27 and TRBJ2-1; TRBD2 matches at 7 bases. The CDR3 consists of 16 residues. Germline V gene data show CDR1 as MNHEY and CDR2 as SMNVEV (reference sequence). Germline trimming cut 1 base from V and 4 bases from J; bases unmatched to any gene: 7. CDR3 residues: CASSLLVASGYNEQFF. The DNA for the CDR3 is TGTGCCAGCAGTTTATTGGTGGCTAGCGGATACAATGAGCAGTTCTTC.

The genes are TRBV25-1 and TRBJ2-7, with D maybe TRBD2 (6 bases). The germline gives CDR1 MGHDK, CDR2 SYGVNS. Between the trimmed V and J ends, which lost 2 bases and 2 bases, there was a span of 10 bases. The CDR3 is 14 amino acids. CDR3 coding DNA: TGTGCCAGCAGTGAAGGGCGGGACCCCTACGAGCAGTACTTC. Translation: CASSEGRDPYEQYF.

Here the CDR3 reads CASSGGPVRVLNEQYF. DNA of the CDR3: TGTGCCAGCAGCGGTGGCCCAGTGCGTGTTCTGAACGAGCAGTACTTC. The rearrangement joins TRBV7-9 to TRBJ2-7; no clear D. The CDR3 is 16 residues long. CDR1 is SEHNR and CDR2 is FQNEAQ in the germline V gene (reference sequence). V was clipped by 5 bases and J by 5 bases, with 22 bases between them.

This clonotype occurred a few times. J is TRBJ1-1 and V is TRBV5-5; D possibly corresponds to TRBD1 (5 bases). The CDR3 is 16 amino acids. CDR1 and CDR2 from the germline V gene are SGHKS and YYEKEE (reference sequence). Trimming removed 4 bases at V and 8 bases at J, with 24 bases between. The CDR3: CASSPDGLKHRGEAFF. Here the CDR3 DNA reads TGTGCCAGCAGCCCAGATGGACTTAAACACCGGGGGGAAGCTTTCTTT.

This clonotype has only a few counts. The CDR3 nucleotides are TGCGCCAGCAGACCCCAACTAGCGGCCTCCACAGATACGCAGTATTTT. Amino acids: CASRPQLAASTDTQYF. The chain joins TRBV5-1 to TRBJ2-3; 8 positions agree with TRBD2. The length of the CDR3 is 16 residues. V shed 5 bases, J shed 2 bases, and the junction held 10 bases outside the gene matches. Germline CDR1 and CDR2: SGHRS and YFSETQ.

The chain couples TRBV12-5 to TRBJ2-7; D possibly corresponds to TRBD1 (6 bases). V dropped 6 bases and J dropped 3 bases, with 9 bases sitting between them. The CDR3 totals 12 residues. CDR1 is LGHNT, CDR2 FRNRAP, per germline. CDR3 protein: CASGLDSYEQYF. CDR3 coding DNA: TGTGCTAGTGGCCTGGACAGCTACGAGCAGTACTTC.